This T cell receptor (beta chain) was captured by sequencing in a study of T cell changes during pregnancy in multiple sclerosis. Method: immunoSEQ multiplex PCR; TCRdb's copy keeps in-frame clones and lacks some. The data contain around 100,000 clones, around 90% of them seen just once; the ten biggest clones take up less than 2%. This sample comprised peripheral blood, obtained in the third trimester of pregnancy. The sequence derives from a female donor with multiple sclerosis, enrolled in a pregnancy study.

CDR3 DNA: TGTGCCTCATACAAACGGAGCTATGGCTACACCTTC. It codes for CASYKRSYGYTF. The V call is TRBV9, the J call TRBJ1-2; D is unclear. With 10 bases removed from V and 4 bases from J, the gap between germline ends came to 14 bases. The germline gives CDR1 SGDLS, CDR2 YYNGEE. The CDR3 is made up of 12 amino acids.